This TCR beta chain was recorded in a study of beta chain features in type 1 diabetes. Investigators reverse transcribed all isolated RNA, so they sequenced expressed TCRB transcripts. Sequencing was performed with immunoSEQ multiplex PCR; in TCRdb, only in-frame clones are kept and a portion is missing. The sample has 450,000 to 550,000 clones; 30% are singletons. Cell sorting via CD45RO/CCR7/CD25/CD127/CD95/CD27 was performed to obtain CD4+ naive, central memory, regulatory and stem cell-like memory cells. Each sorted population was over 98% pure. Germline CDR1 is SEHNR and CDR2 is FQNEAQ (reference sequence). V was pared by 4 bases and J by 5 bases, with 3 bases of the junction left unmatched. The CDR3 is made up of 14 amino acids.

V usage is TRBV7-9 and J usage is TRBJ2-5, with TRBD2 matching over 11 bases. Sequencing input: naive CD4+ T cells from blood. This TCR derives from a man aged 18-30 years in good health. CDR3 region: CASSSRTSGETQYF. CDR3 nucleotides: TGTGCCAGCAGCTCGCGGACTAGCGGGGAGACCCAGTACTTC.